This T cell receptor (beta chain) was captured in a study of T cells in Graves' hyperthyroidism and ophthalmopathy. General study results and limits: Clonotypes that were expanded in thyroid above 0.001 mostly appeared in blood too. By a 13 V-J model, ophthalmopathy was set apart from stable hyperthyroidism.

TCR beta CDR3 region amplification was performed from RNA transcripts. A first-round RT-PCR of the TCR CDR3 used the HTBI primer set. MiXCR, run by TCRdb on the multiplex PCR reads, gives a single entry per CDR3 protein. Of 450,000 to 650,000 distinct CDR3 sequences in the sample, over 12% were seen once. This clonotype has ten or more counts. The antigen remains undetermined. Subjects with ophthalmopathy showed a Clinical Activity Score no lower than 3, a NOSPECS grade no lower than 4, and a duration shorter than 3 months. The V gene lost 6 bases and the J gene lost 2 bases, with 20 bases spanning the gap. The CDR3 has 17 residues. Germline V gene lookup returns CDR1 MNHEY and CDR2 SVGEGT.

The chain is built from TRBV6-2 or TRBV6-3 and TRBJ2-1, with D unresolved. The sequenced sample consisted of blood. The receptor was isolated from a young woman with Graves' ophthalmopathy. CDR3 DNA: TGTGCCAGCAGCCACCGGGCCCCAAAGGGTGCCTACAATGAGCAGTTCTTC. Translated, it gives CASSHRAPKGAYNEQFF.